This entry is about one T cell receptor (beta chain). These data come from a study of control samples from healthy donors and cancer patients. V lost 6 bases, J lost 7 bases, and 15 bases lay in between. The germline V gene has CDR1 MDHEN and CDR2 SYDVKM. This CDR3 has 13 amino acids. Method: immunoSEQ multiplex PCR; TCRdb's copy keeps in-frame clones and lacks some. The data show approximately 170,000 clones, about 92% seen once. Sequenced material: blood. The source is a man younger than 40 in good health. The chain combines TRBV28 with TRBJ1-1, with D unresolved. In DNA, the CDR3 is TGTGCCAGCAGACTGGACGGATACTTTGAAGCTTTCTTT. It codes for CASRLDGYFEAFF. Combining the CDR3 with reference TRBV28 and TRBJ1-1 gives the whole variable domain DVKVTQSSRYLVKRTGEKVFLECVQDMDHENMFWYRQDPGLGLRLIYFSYDVKMKEKGDIPEGYSVSREKKERFSLILESASTNQTSMYLCASRLDGYFEAFFGQGTRLTVV.